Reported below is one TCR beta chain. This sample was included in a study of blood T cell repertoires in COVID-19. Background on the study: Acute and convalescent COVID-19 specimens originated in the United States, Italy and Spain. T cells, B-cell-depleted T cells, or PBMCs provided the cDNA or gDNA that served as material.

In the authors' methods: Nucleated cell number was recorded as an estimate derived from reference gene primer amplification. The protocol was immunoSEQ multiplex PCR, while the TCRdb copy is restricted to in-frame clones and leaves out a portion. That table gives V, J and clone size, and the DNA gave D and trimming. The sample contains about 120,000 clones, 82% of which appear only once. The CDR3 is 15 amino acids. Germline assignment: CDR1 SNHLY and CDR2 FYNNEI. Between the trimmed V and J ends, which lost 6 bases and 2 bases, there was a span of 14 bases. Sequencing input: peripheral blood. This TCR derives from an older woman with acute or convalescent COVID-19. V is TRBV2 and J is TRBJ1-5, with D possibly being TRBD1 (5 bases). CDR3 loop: CASRQGGDGNQPQHF. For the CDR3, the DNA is TGTGCCAGCAGGCAGGGTGGGGATGGCAATCAGCCCCAGCATTTT.